This record looks at one T cell receptor (beta chain) sequence and its context. The antigen is undetermined. This entry is derived from a study of a mutant IDH1 vaccine in newly diagnosed glioma. This CDR3 has 16 amino acids. The germline CDR1 and CDR2 sequences are MDHEN and SYDVKM. V was pared by 5 bases and J by 3 bases, with 13 bases of the junction left unmatched. Data came from immunoSEQ multiplex PCR; TCRdb stores just in-frame clones and leaves some out. The data show roughly 72,000 clones, over 75% seen once. The time point is: week 5, during vaccination. Doses of 300 ug of mutant IDH1 20-mer peptide were given with topical imiquimod.

The sequencing here drew on PBMCs, taken from a glioma patient whose treatment included an IDH1 peptide vaccine. This rearrangement joins TRBV28 to TRBJ2-7; 7 positions agree with TRBD2. The clonotype originates from a woman in her forties or fifties with glioma. The CDR3 protein is CASSAPGTIYRYEQYF. The CDR3 bases are TGTGCCAGCAGTGCTCCGGGGACTATATATCGCTACGAGCAGTACTTC. Filled out from reference TRBV28 and TRBJ2-7, the complete variable domain reads DVKVTQSSRYLVKRTGEKVFLECVQDMDHENMFWYRQDPGLGLRLIYFSYDVKMKEKGDIPEGYSVSREKKERFSLILESASTNQTSMYLCASSAPGTIYRYEQYFGPGTRLTVT.